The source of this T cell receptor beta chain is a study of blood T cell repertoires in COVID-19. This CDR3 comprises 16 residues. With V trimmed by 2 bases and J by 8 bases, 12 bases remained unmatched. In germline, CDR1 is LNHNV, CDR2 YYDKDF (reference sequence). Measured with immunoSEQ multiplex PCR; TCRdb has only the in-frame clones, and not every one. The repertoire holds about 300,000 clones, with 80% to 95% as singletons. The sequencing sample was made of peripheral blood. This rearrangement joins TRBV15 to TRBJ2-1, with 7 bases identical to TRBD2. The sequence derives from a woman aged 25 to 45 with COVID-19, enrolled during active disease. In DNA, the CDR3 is TGTGCCACCAGCAGACGGGGAGGGGCCCTTCGGGATGAGCAGTTCTTC. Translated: CATSRRGGALRDEQFF.